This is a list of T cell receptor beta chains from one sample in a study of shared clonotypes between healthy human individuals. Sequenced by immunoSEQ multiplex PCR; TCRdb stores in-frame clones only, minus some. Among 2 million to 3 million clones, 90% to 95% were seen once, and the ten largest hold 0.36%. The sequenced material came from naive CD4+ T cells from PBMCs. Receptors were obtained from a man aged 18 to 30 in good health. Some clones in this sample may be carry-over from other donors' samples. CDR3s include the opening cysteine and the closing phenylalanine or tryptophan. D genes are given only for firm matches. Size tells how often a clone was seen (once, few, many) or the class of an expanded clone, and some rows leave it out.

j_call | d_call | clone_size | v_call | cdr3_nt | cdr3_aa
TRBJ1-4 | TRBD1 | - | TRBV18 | TGTGCCAGCTCACTGGGACAGGTTTCAACTAATGAAAAACTGTTTTTT | CASSLGQVSTNEKLFF
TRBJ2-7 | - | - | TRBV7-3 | TGTGCCAGCAGCTTAGATGGGGGCTCCCCGTACGAGCAGTACTTC | CASSLDGGSPYEQYF
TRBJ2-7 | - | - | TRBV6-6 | TGTGCCAGCAGTTTCCTAGGGGGAAAAGGATACGAGCAGTACTTC | CASSFLGGKGYEQYF
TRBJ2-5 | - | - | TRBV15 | TGTGCCACCAGTAGAGATATCCGAGAGACCCAGTACTTC | CATSRDIRETQYF
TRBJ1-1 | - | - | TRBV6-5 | TGTGCCAGCAGGCCGCTTTGGCGAGGGAACACTGAAGCTTTCTTT | CASRPLWRGNTEAFF
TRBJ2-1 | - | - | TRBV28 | TGTGCCAGCAGTTTCCGTGCTGAGCAGTTCTTC | CASSFRAEQFF
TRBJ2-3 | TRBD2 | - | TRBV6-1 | TGTGCCAGCAGTGTACTAGCGCGCACAGATACGCAGTATTTT | CASSVLARTDTQYF
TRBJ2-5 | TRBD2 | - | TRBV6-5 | TGTGCCAGCAGTTACTCGGCTAGCGGGAGGGGAGAGACCCAGTACTTC | CASSYSASGRGETQYF
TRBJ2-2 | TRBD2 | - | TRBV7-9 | TGTGCCAGCAGCCCCCCTAGCGGGAGGCCGAACACCGGGGAGCTGTTTTTT | CASSPPSGRPNTGELFF
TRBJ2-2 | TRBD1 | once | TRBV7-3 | TGTGCCAGCAGTCGGGACAGTTGGACTACCGGGGAGCTGTTTTTT | CASSRDSWTTGELFF
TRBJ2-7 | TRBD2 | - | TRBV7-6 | TGTGCCAGCAGCTCGGGACTAGCGGGAGGGTCCTACGAGCAGTACTTC | CASSSGLAGGSYEQYF
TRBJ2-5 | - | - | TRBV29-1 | TGCAGCGTTGAGTCTGGACAGTCAAGCGGAGAGACCCAGTACTTC | CSVESGQSSGETQYF
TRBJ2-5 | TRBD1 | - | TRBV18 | TGTGCCAGCTCACTGGGACAGATTCAAGAGACCCAGTACTTC | CASSLGQIQETQYF
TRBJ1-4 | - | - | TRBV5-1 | TGCGCCAGCAGCACCCAGACAGCTGCAACTAATGAAAAACTGTTTTTT | CASSTQTAATNEKLFF
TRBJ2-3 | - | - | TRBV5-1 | TGCGCCACCAAGAGTGGACAGCACACAGATACGCAGTATTTT | CATKSGQHTDTQYF
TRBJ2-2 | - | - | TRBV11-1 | TGTGCCAGCAGCTTAAGAGTCTCCGGGGAGCTGTTTTTT | CASSLRVSGELFF
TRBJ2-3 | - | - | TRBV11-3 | TGTGCCAGCAGCTTCCGGGGGCCCGGGGATACGCAGTATTTT | CASSFRGPGDTQYF
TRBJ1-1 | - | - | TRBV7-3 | TGTGCCAGCAGCCCGGAAAGGAACACTGAAGCTTTCTTT | CASSPERNTEAFF
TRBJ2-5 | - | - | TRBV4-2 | TGTGCCAGCAGCCAAGCGGGGGAAGAGACCCAGTACTTC | CASSQAGEETQYF